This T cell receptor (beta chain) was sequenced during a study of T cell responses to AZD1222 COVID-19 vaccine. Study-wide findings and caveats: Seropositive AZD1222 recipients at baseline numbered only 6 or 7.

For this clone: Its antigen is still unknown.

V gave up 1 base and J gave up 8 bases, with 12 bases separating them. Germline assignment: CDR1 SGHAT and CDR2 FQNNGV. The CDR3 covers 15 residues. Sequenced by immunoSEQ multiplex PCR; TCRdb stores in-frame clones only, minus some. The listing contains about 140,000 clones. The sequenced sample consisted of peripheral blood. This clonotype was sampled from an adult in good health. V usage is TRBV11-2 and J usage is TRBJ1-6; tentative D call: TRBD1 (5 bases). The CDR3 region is CASSLGTVGHSPLHF. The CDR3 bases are TGTGCCAGCAGCTTAGGGACGGTGGGGCATTCACCCCTCCACTTT.